This note documents a single T cell receptor (beta chain) sequence. This sample was taken from a study of blood T cell repertoires in COVID-19. About the research overall: Acute-phase and convalescent COVID-19 samples originated in the United States, Italy and Spain. Nucleic acid was either cDNA or gDNA, and it came from T cells, B-cell-depleted T cells, or PBMCs.

Authors' data handling: Quantification of nucleated cells was approximated via reference gene primer amplification. Sequencing used immunoSEQ multiplex PCR; TCRdb keeps in-frame clones, though not all of them. V and J calls and clone size are those listed in that table; D and trimming were worked out from the DNA. The data show approximately 160,000 clones, roughly four fifths seen once. The sample taken for sequencing was peripheral blood. The TCR was taken from a man between 60 and 70 years old with active or convalescent COVID-19.

CDR3 region: CASSSRTSWTDTQYF. The CDR3 bases are TGTGCCAGCAGCTCGAGGACTAGTTGGACAGATACGCAGTATTTT. V and J are TRBV3-1 (or the pseudogene TRBV3-2) and TRBJ2-3, with 7 bases matching TRBD2. CDR1 and CDR2 (germline): LGHDT, YNNKEL (reference sequence). The trim removed 5 bases at V and 3 bases at J, leaving 8 bases unmatched. This CDR3 has 15 residues.